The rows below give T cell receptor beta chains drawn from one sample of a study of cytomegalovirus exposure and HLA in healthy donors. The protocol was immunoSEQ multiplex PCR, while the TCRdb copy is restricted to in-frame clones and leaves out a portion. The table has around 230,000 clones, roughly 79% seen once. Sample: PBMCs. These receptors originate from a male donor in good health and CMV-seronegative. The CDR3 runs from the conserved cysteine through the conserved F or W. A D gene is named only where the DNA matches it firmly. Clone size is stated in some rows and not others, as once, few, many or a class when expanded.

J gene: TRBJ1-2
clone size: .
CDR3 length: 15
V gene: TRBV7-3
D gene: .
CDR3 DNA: TGTGCCAGCAGCTTAGACGCAGGGATCGACTATGGCTACACCTTC
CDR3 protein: CASSLDAGIDYGYTF

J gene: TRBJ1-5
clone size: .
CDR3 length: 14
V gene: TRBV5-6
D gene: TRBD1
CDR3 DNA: TGTGCCAGCAGCTTCGACAGGGGAAATCAGCCCCAGCATTTT
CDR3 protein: CASSFDRGNQPQHF

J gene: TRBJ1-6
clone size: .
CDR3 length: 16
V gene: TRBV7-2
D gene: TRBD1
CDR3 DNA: TGTGCCAGCAGCTTAGCGCAAGGGGGCAGGAATTCACCCCTCCACTTT
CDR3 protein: CASSLAQGGRNSPLHF

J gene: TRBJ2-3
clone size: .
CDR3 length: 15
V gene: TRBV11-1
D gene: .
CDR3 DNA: TGTGCCAGCAGCTTAGAGGAGCGAAGCACAGATACGCAGTATTTT
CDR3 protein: CASSLEERSTDTQYF

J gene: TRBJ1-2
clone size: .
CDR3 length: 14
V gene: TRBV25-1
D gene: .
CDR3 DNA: TGTGCCTCGGCAAGGGGCGGTTTGGACTATGGCTACACCTTC
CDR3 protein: CASARGGLDYGYTF

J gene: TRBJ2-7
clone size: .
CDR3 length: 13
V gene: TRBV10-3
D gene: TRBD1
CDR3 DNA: TGTGCCATCAGCGAAGGTACAGGGGTTGCCCAGTACTTC
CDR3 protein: CAISEGTGVAQYF

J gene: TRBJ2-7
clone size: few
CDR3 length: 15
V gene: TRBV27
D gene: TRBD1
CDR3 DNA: TGTGCCAGCAGTCCGATCCCGACAGGGAGCAACGAGCAGTACTTC
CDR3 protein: CASSPIPTGSNEQYF

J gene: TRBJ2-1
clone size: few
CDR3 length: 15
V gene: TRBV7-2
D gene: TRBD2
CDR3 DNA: TGTGCCAGCAGCTTAACGTGGGCGGGAGGGTCTGAGCAGTTCTTC
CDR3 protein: CASSLTWAGGSEQFF

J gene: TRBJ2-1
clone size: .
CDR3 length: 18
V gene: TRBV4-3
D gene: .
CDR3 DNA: TGCGCCAGCAGCCAAGGCATACGTGCGGCCAGCTCCTACAATGAGCAGTTCTTC
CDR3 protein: CASSQGIRAASSYNEQFF

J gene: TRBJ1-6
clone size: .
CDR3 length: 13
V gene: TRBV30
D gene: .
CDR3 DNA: TGTGCCTGGAGAGAGGCAGTTAATTCACCCCTCCACTTT
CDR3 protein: CAWREAVNSPLHF

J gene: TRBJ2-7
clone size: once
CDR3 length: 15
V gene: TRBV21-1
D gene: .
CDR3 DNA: TGTGCCAGCAGCAAAGTCGAGACAGGGGATCGGGAGCAGTACTTC
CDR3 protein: CASSKVETGDREQYF

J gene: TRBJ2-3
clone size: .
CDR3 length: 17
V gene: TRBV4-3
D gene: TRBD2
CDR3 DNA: TGCGCCAGCAGCCAAGGGGCGACTAGCAGGAGCACAGATACGCAGTATTTT
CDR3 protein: CASSQGATSRSTDTQYF

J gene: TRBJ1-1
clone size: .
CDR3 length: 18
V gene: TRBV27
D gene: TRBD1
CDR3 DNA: TGTGCCAGCAGTTTATTAGGGACAGGTGGGATCATGAACACTGAAGCTTTCTTT
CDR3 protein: CASSLLGTGGIMNTEAFF

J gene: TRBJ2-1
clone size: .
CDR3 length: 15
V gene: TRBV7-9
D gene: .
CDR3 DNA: TGTGCCAGCAGCTTAGGTCAGGGTAGCTACAATGAGCAGTTCTTC
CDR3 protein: CASSLGQGSYNEQFF

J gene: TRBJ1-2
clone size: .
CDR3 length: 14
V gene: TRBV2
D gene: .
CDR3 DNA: TGTGCCAGCAGTGAAGCGGACAGCCTCTCGGGCTACACCTTC
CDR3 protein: CASSEADSLSGYTF

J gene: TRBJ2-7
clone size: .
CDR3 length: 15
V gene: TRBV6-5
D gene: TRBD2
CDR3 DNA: TGTGCCAGCAGTCTAGCGGGGGATAGTTGGCGCGAGCAGTACTTC
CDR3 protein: CASSLAGDSWREQYF

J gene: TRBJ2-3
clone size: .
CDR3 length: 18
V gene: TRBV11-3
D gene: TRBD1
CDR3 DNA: TGTGCCAGCAGCTCGGGACAGGGTTTGAACTGGTCGTCAGATACGCAGTATTTT
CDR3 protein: CASSSGQGLNWSSDTQYF

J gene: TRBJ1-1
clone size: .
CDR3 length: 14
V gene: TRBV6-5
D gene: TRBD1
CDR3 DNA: TGTGCCAGCATCAACGGACAGGGGGGCACTGAAGCTTTCTTT
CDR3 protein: CASINGQGGTEAFF

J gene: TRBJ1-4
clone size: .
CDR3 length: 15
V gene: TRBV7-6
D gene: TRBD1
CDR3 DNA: TGTGCCAGCAGCGAAGGGACAGGGAGACTTGAAAAACTGTTTTTT
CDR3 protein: CASSEGTGRLEKLFF

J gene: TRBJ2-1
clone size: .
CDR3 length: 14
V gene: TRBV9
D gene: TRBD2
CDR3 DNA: TGTGCCAGCAGCAGCGGGGGGGCCGGTAATGAGCAGTTCTTC
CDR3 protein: CASSSGGAGNEQFF

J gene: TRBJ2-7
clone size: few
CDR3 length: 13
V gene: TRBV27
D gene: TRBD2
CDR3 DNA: TGTGCCAGCAGACGGACGGGAGGGTACGAGCAGTACTTC
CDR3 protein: CASRRTGGYEQYF

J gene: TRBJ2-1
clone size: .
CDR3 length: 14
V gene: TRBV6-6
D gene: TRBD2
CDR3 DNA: TGTGCCAGCAGTTACTCTGGAGCGGGAGGGCCTGAATTCTTC
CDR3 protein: CASSYSGAGGPEFF

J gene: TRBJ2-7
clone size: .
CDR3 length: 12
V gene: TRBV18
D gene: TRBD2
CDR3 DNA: TGTGCCAGCTCACCGGGGAGGGACGAGCAGTACTTC
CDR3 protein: CASSPGRDEQYF

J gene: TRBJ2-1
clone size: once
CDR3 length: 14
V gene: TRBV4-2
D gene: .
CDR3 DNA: TGTGCCAGCAGCCAAGACAAGACCAGCGATGAGCAGTTCTTC
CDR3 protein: CASSQDKTSDEQFF

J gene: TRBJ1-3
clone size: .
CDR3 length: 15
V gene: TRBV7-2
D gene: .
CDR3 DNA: TGTGCCAGCAGCCAGGGTCGTTCCTCTGGAAACACCATATATTTT
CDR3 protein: CASSQGRSSGNTIYF

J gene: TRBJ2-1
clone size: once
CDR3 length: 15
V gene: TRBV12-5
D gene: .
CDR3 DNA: TGTGCTAGTGCCCCTGGCGGAAGCTCCTACAATGAGCAGTTCTTC
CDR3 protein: CASAPGGSSYNEQFF

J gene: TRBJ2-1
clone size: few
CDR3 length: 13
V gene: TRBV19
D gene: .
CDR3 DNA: TGTGCCAGTAGTATAGAAAGGGGATATGAGCAGTTCTTC
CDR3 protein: CASSIERGYEQFF

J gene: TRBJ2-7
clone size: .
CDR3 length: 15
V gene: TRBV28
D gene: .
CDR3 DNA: TGTGCCAGCAGTTTGAGGTCGCGAAGATCCTACGAGCAGTACTTC
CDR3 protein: CASSLRSRRSYEQYF

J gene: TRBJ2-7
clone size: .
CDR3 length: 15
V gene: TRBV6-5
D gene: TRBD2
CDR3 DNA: TGTGCCAGCAGCCCCGGGACCCGGGGGGGACTCGAGCAGTACTTC
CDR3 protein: CASSPGTRGGLEQYF

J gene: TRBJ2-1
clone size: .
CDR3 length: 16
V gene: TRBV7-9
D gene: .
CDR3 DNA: TGTGCCAGCAGCTTAGCGCGCGGGGGCGAGGACAATGAGCAGTTCTTC
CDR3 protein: CASSLARGGEDNEQFF

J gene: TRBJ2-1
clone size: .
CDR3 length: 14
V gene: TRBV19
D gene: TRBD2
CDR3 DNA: TGTGCCAGTAGTATAGACGCTAGCGGGAGTAAGCAGTTCTTC
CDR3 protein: CASSIDASGSKQFF

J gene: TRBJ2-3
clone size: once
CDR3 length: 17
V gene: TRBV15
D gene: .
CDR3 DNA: TGTGCCACCAGCAGAGCCCCAAAGAAGCTTAGCACAGATACGCAGTATTTT
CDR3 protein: CATSRAPKKLSTDTQYF

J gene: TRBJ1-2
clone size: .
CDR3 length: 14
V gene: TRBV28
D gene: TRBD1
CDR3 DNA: TGTGCCAGCAGTTTATCGTCAGGGGGCTATGGCTACACCTTC
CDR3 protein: CASSLSSGGYGYTF

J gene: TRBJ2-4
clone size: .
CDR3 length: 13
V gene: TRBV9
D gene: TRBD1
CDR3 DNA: TGTGCCAGCAGCGCTAGACAGGGAAACATTCAGTACTTC
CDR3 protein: CASSARQGNIQYF

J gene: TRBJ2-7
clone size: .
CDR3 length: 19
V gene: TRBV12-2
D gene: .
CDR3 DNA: TGTGCAAGTCGCTTAGAGGCCAGAGGTGGTGCAGGGGGAACCTACGAGCAGTACTTC
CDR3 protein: CASRLEARGGAGGTYEQYF

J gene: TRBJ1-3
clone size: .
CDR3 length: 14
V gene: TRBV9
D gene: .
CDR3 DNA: TGTGCCAGCAGCATACAGGACTCTGGAAACACCATATATTTT
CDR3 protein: CASSIQDSGNTIYF

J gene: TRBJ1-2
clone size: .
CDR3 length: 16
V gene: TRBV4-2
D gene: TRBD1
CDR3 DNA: TGTGCCAGCAGCCATGATGAGGGACAGGGGAGAGGCGGCTACACCTTC
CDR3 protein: CASSHDEGQGRGGYTF

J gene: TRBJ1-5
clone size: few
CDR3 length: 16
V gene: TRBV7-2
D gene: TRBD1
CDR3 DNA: TGTGCCAGCAGCAACAGACAGGGCCGGGGCAATCAGCCCCAGCATTTT
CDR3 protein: CASSNRQGRGNQPQHF

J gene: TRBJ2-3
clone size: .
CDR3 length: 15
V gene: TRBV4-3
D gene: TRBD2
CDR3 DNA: TGCGCCAGCAGCCAACTAGCGGGGGGGCCAGATACGCAGTATTTT
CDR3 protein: CASSQLAGGPDTQYF

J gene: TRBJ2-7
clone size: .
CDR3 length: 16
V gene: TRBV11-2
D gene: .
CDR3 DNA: TGTGCCAGCAGCTTAGTGGCAGGGTGGGGCTCCTACGAGCAGTACTTC
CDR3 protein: CASSLVAGWGSYEQYF

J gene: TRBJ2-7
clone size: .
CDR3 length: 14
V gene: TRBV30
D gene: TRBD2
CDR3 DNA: TGTGCCTGGAGAGGACTAGCGGCTGGTGACGAGCAGTACTTC
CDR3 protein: CAWRGLAAGDEQYF

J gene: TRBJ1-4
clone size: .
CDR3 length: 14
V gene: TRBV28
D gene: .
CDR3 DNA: TGTGCCAGCACCCGGACATCAACTAATGAAAAACTGTTTTTT
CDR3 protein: CASTRTSTNEKLFF

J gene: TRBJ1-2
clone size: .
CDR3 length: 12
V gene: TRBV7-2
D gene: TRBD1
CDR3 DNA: TGTGCCAGCAGCTCCTGGGACAGGCGAGACACCTTC
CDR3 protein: CASSSWDRRDTF

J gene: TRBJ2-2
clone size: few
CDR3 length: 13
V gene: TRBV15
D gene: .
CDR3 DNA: TGTGCCACCATTGCGCGAGGCACCGGGGAGCTGTTTTTT
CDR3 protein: CATIARGTGELFF

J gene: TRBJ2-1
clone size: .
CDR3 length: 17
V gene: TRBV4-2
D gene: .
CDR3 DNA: TGTGCCAGCAGCCATGGGACTGAAAAGGGCTCCTACAATGAGCAGTTCTTC
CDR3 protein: CASSHGTEKGSYNEQFF

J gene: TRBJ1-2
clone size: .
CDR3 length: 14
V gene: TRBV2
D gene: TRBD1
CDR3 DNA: TGTGCCAGCAGTGCGGGACAGGGGGCGGGCGGCTACACCTTC
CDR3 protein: CASSAGQGAGGYTF

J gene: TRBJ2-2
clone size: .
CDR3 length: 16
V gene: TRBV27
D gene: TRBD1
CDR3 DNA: TGTGCCAGCAGTTTAGGGACAGGAGCCAACACCGGGGAGCTGTTTTTT
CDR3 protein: CASSLGTGANTGELFF

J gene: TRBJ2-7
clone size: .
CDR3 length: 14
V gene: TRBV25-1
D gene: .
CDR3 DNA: TGTGCCAGCAGTGGTGACAGGATTCCCTACGAGCAGTACTTC
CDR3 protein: CASSGDRIPYEQYF